This is a list of T cell receptor beta chains from one sample in a study of blood T cell repertoires in COVID-19. The data were produced by immunoSEQ multiplex PCR, yet TCRdb's version contains in-frame clones alone and is incomplete. The repertoire has around 170,000 clones, 80% of them found once; the top ten carry 14%. Material for sequencing was PBMCs or T cells enriched from blood (not recorded which). The receptors stem from a man aged 55 to 70 who had been exposed to COVID-19. Each CDR3 is given with its conserved first and last residue. A D gene is named only where the DNA matches it firmly. Clone size is given for some rows only: seen once, a few or many times, or a class if the clone is expanded.

CDR3 length,clone size,V gene,D gene,J gene,CDR3 protein,CDR3 DNA
15,-,TRBV5-1,TRBD2,TRBJ2-1,CASMPLAGGQNEQFF,TGCGCCAGCATGCCACTAGCGGGAGGGCAGAATGAGCAGTTCTTC
15,many,TRBV5-1,-,TRBJ1-1,CASSLVARDLGEAFF,TGCGCCAGCAGCTTGGTTGCCAGGGATTTGGGGGAAGCTTTCTTT
16,-,TRBV6-5,TRBD2,TRBJ2-7,CASSYHSTSAGDEQYF,TGTGCCAGCAGTTACCACTCCACTAGCGCAGGCGACGAGCAGTACTTC
15,once,TRBV4-1,TRBD2,TRBJ2-7,CASSQGGEGRVEQYF,TGCGCCAGCAGCCAGGGAGGAGAGGGGAGGGTAGAGCAGTACTTC
13,-,TRBV7-2,-,TRBJ2-7,CASSPGILYEQYF,TGTGCCAGCAGCCCGGGGATTCTCTACGAGCAGTACTTC
16,-,TRBV27,-,TRBJ1-6,CASSFLITGHNSPLHF,TGTGCCAGCAGTTTCCTTATCACAGGGCACAATTCACCCCTCCACTTT
15,-,TRBV24-1,TRBD1,TRBJ2-3,CATSGSGQGTDTQYF,TGTGCCACCAGTGGTTCTGGACAGGGTACAGATACGCAGTATTTT
18,few,TRBV4-2,TRBD2,TRBJ2-4,CASSPTGLAGDGRNIQYF,TGTGCCAGCAGCCCCACGGGACTAGCGGGAGACGGGAGAAACATTCAGTACTTC
14,-,TRBV7-3,-,TRBJ2-1,CASSLGLDYNEQFF,TGTGCCAGCAGCCTGGGCTTAGATTACAATGAGCAGTTCTTC
15,few,TRBV7-3,TRBD1,TRBJ2-7,CASSLSGQGGHEQYF,TGTGCCAGCAGCTTATCGGGACAGGGCGGCCACGAGCAGTACTTC
16,-,TRBV4-3,-,TRBJ2-7,CASSQDSVSGGYEQYF,TGCGCCAGCAGCCAAGATAGCGTCTCCGGGGGATACGAGCAGTACTTC
14,-,TRBV7-9,TRBD1,TRBJ1-1,CASSPGQGWTEAFF,TGTGCCAGCAGCCCCGGACAGGGATGGACTGAAGCTTTCTTT
14,few,TRBV11-2,-,TRBJ2-3,CASSLIGSRSTQYF,TGTGCCAGCAGCTTAATCGGTTCTAGGAGTACGCAGTATTTT
15,-,TRBV30,-,TRBJ1-2,CAFTGGFTRNYGYTF,TGTGCCTTCACGGGGGGATTCACTCGTAACTATGGCTACACCTTC
18,few,TRBV7-2,TRBD2,TRBJ2-2,CASSDRFSGSGPPGELFF,TGTGCCAGCAGCGATAGGTTTAGCGGGAGTGGACCCCCCGGGGAGCTGTTTTTT
13,-,TRBV3-1/TRBV3-2,TRBD1,TRBJ1-2,CASSPDRGYGYTF,TGTGCCAGCAGCCCCGACAGGGGCTATGGCTACACCTTC
14,-,TRBV5-4,-,TRBJ2-5,CASSQDTSQETQYF,TGTGCCAGCAGCCAGGACACCAGCCAAGAGACCCAGTACTTC
18,-,TRBV14,TRBD2,TRBJ2-6,CASSQRLAGVSGANVLTF,TGTGCCAGCAGCCAGAGACTAGCGGGAGTTTCTGGGGCCAACGTCCTGACTTTC
15,-,TRBV24-1,TRBD1,TRBJ1-1,CATSDSRTGGLGAFF,TGTGCCACCAGTGACTCACGGACAGGGGGACTCGGAGCTTTCTTT
14,-,TRBV5-1,TRBD1,TRBJ1-4,CASSLAGGNEKLFF,TGCGCCAGCAGCTTGGCAGGGGGTAATGAAAAACTGTTTTTT
14,-,TRBV6-2/TRBV6-3,-,TRBJ2-7,CASSYAGRSYEQYF,TGTGCCAGCAGTTATGCGGGGCGTTCCTACGAGCAGTACTTC
15,-,TRBV7-9,-,TRBJ2-5,CASTRKEGSEETQYF,TGTGCCAGCACCCGTAAAGAAGGAAGCGAGGAGACCCAGTACTTC
13,-,TRBV30,TRBD1,TRBJ2-7,CAWNRDRAYEQYF,TGTGCCTGGAACCGGGACAGGGCATACGAGCAGTACTTC
14,-,TRBV7-2,TRBD1,TRBJ2-7,CASSSDRGPYEQYF,TGTGCCAGCAGCTCCGACAGGGGGCCCTACGAGCAGTACTTC
16,-,TRBV7-9,-,TRBJ1-4,CASSVGTLGSNEKLFF,TGTGCCAGCAGCGTAGGGACATTGGGAAGTAATGAAAAACTGTTTTTT
16,-,TRBV6-2/TRBV6-3,-,TRBJ2-7,CASSYSIGGTPDEQYF,TGTGCCAGCAGTTACTCGATAGGCGGGACCCCCGACGAGCAGTACTTC
14,-,TRBV19,-,TRBJ2-7,CASSMGEHSYEQYF,TGTGCCAGTAGTATGGGAGAACACTCCTACGAGCAGTACTTC
14,-,TRBV30,TRBD2,TRBJ2-3,CAWRPGLGRDTQYF,TGTGCCTGGAGGCCGGGACTAGGGCGGGATACGCAGTATTTT
16,-,TRBV9,-,TRBJ2-1,CASSRPGDVPYNEQFF,TGTGCCAGCAGCCGACCGGGGGACGTCCCCTACAATGAGCAGTTCTTC
16,few,TRBV27,-,TRBJ2-4,CASSLWGGASKNIQYF,TGTGCCAGCAGTTTATGGGGGGGCGCTTCCAAAAACATTCAGTACTTC
15,-,TRBV19,TRBD2,TRBJ2-5,CASSLAGGPRETQYF,TGTGCCAGTAGTCTAGCGGGAGGGCCTCGAGAGACCCAGTACTTC
15,few,TRBV5-1,TRBD1,TRBJ1-5,CASSLGDREGQPQHF,TGCGCCAGCAGCTTGGGAGACAGGGAAGGTCAGCCCCAGCATTTT
11,-,TRBV25-1,-,TRBJ2-3,CASRYTDTQYF,TGTGCCAGCAGGTACACAGATACGCAGTATTTT
12,-,TRBV2,TRBD1,TRBJ1-2,CASIDRVDGYTF,TGTGCCAGCATTGACAGGGTGGATGGCTACACCTTC
15,many,TRBV5-6,TRBD2,TRBJ2-2,CASSGPGRGTGELFF,TGTGCCAGCAGCGGCCCGGGGCGGGGGACCGGGGAGCTGTTTTTT
14,-,TRBV27,TRBD2,TRBJ2-1,CASSSGLAGNEQFF,TGTGCCAGCTCTTCCGGACTAGCGGGAAATGAGCAGTTCTTC
16,-,TRBV27,-,TRBJ1-1,CASSLWGRSMNTEAFF,TGTGCCAGCAGTTTATGGGGCAGGAGTATGAACACTGAAGCTTTCTTT
13,-,TRBV7-2,-,TRBJ2-1,CASSLRGPLEQFF,TGTGCCAGCAGCCTTAGGGGCCCCTTGGAGCAGTTCTTC
16,-,TRBV7-3,-,TRBJ2-1,CASSLKGGMMGNEQFF,TGTGCCAGCAGCTTAAAAGGCGGGATGATGGGCAATGAGCAGTTCTTC
17,-,TRBV11-2,-,TRBJ1-4,CASSLDPDSATNEKLFF,TGTGCCAGCAGCTTAGACCCGGACTCTGCAACTAATGAAAAACTGTTTTTT
16,-,TRBV7-8,-,TRBJ2-3,CASSELEAVGADTQYF,TGTGCCAGCAGCGAACTCGAGGCCGTCGGGGCAGATACGCAGTATTTT
18,-,TRBV29-1,TRBD1,TRBJ1-3,CSVEVLPGGQGAGNTIYF,TGCAGCGTTGAAGTCCTCCCAGGGGGACAGGGGGCTGGAAACACCATATATTTT